This is a list of T cell receptor beta chains from one sample in a study of blood T cell repertoires in COVID-19. Sequencing used immunoSEQ multiplex PCR; TCRdb keeps in-frame clones, though not all of them. This repertoire shows 150,000 to 200,000 clones, 70% to 80% found once; its top ten account for approximately 6%. The sample comprised peripheral blood. The receptors were sampled from a woman aged 40 to 50 with COVID-19, enrolled during active disease. Each CDR3 is given without its conserved first and last residue. Clone size is not always given. Where it is, it says once, few, many or a class for expanded clones.

clone_size: NA
j_call: TRBJ1-5
v_call: TRBV2
cdr3_aa: ASSEALADQPQH

clone_size: NA
j_call: TRBJ1-6
v_call: TRBV5-4
cdr3_aa: ASTREYNSPLH

clone_size: NA
j_call: TRBJ1-2
v_call: TRBV20-1
cdr3_aa: SAGTVYGYT

clone_size: NA
j_call: TRBJ2-3
v_call: TRBV4-3
cdr3_aa: ASSQDRQYTQY

clone_size: NA
j_call: TRBJ1-6
v_call: TRBV30
cdr3_aa: AHNPQGVLASPLH

clone_size: NA
j_call: TRBJ2-7
v_call: TRBV3-1/TRBV3-2
cdr3_aa: ASSQGFGTGAYEQY

clone_size: NA
j_call: TRBJ1-5
v_call: TRBV7-9
cdr3_aa: ASSPLMTGHQPQH

clone_size: NA
j_call: TRBJ1-1
v_call: TRBV2
cdr3_aa: ASSASGSNTEAF

clone_size: NA
j_call: TRBJ1-4
v_call: TRBV7-9
cdr3_aa: ASSFYTTTNEKLF

clone_size: NA
j_call: TRBJ2-2
v_call: TRBV5-1
cdr3_aa: ASSQGQAGHTGELF

clone_size: NA
j_call: TRBJ2-7
v_call: TRBV4-1
cdr3_aa: ASSRLGSYEQY

clone_size: NA
j_call: TRBJ2-3
v_call: TRBV2
cdr3_aa: ASSEGRFVRREYSDTQY

clone_size: once
j_call: TRBJ1-2
v_call: TRBV20-1
cdr3_aa: SASSGQDDYT

clone_size: once
j_call: TRBJ2-1
v_call: TRBV2
cdr3_aa: ASIGGGPIGYNEQF

clone_size: NA
j_call: TRBJ2-1
v_call: TRBV14
cdr3_aa: ASSQWTGTGRDEQF

clone_size: NA
j_call: TRBJ2-6
v_call: TRBV5-1
cdr3_aa: ASSSGTGLRGANVLT

clone_size: NA
j_call: TRBJ2-1
v_call: TRBV18
cdr3_aa: ASSPLTSGRHEQF

clone_size: NA
j_call: TRBJ1-1
v_call: TRBV28
cdr3_aa: ASRGWTGLTEAF

clone_size: NA
j_call: TRBJ1-1
v_call: TRBV5-6
cdr3_aa: ASTKTGPTAEAF

clone_size: NA
j_call: TRBJ1-4
v_call: TRBV5-1
cdr3_aa: ASSSPGHDNEKLF

clone_size: NA
j_call: TRBJ1-2
v_call: TRBV30
cdr3_aa: AWRGQGVNYGYT

clone_size: NA
j_call: TRBJ2-5
v_call: TRBV18
cdr3_aa: ASSRGLAGEETQY

clone_size: NA
j_call: TRBJ1-1
v_call: TRBV18
cdr3_aa: ASSPRGGATNTEAF

clone_size: NA
j_call: TRBJ2-2
v_call: TRBV4-2
cdr3_aa: ASSQDGRGTGELF

clone_size: NA
j_call: TRBJ1-5
v_call: TRBV19
cdr3_aa: ASSTRTGTQPQH

clone_size: once
j_call: TRBJ2-3
v_call: TRBV7-9
cdr3_aa: ASSSKLQGLAGGDTQY

clone_size: NA
j_call: TRBJ2-3
v_call: TRBV6-5
cdr3_aa: ASSLDRVAQY

clone_size: NA
j_call: TRBJ1-6
v_call: TRBV7-3
cdr3_aa: ASSLAGTGNNSPLH

clone_size: NA
j_call: TRBJ1-1
v_call: TRBV5-1
cdr3_aa: ASSPGGGSEAF

clone_size: NA
j_call: TRBJ1-6
v_call: TRBV9
cdr3_aa: ASSVGQGRAGGNSPLH

clone_size: NA
j_call: TRBJ2-2
v_call: TRBV10-3
cdr3_aa: AISETVANTGELF

clone_size: once
j_call: TRBJ1-1
v_call: TRBV5-1
cdr3_aa: ASSLQGRVDTEAF

clone_size: NA
j_call: TRBJ2-7
v_call: TRBV5-1
cdr3_aa: ASSWQAGGVHEQY

clone_size: many
j_call: TRBJ2-2
v_call: TRBV19
cdr3_aa: ASTPPGGGELF

clone_size: NA
j_call: TRBJ1-5
v_call: TRBV6-5
cdr3_aa: ASSYSIGDQPQH

clone_size: once
j_call: TRBJ2-3
v_call: TRBV29-1
cdr3_aa: SVQADSSTDTQY

clone_size: NA
j_call: TRBJ2-7
v_call: TRBV3-1/TRBV3-2
cdr3_aa: ASSYGLLEQY

clone_size: NA
j_call: TRBJ2-1
v_call: TRBV11-2
cdr3_aa: ASSSRDRLYNEQF

clone_size: NA
j_call: TRBJ1-2
v_call: TRBV3-1/TRBV3-2
cdr3_aa: ASSLAGTGGYT

clone_size: NA
j_call: TRBJ1-2
v_call: TRBV10-2
cdr3_aa: ASITRQGSRGYT

clone_size: NA
j_call: TRBJ2-3
v_call: TRBV7-9
cdr3_aa: ASSPLGLAGTDTQY

clone_size: NA
j_call: TRBJ2-5
v_call: TRBV4-2
cdr3_aa: ASSQEGLAGKTQY

clone_size: NA
j_call: TRBJ2-2
v_call: TRBV3-1/TRBV3-2
cdr3_aa: ASSPSGAGELF

clone_size: NA
j_call: TRBJ2-3
v_call: TRBV21-1
cdr3_aa: ASSKSKRGSGTDTQY

clone_size: NA
j_call: TRBJ1-1
v_call: TRBV5-1
cdr3_aa: ASSVGQDQEAF

clone_size: once
j_call: TRBJ2-5
v_call: TRBV7-2
cdr3_aa: ASSLEATGGVQTQY

clone_size: once
j_call: TRBJ2-5
v_call: TRBV7-2
cdr3_aa: ASSLEMGRGGVETQY

clone_size: NA
j_call: TRBJ1-2
v_call: TRBV27
cdr3_aa: ASSGQTGPYGYT

clone_size: few
j_call: TRBJ1-5
v_call: TRBV4-1
cdr3_aa: ASSQDRGSLNQPQH

clone_size: NA
j_call: TRBJ1-6
v_call: TRBV12-5
cdr3_aa: ASGYDRELYNSPLH

clone_size: NA
j_call: TRBJ2-7
v_call: TRBV11-3
cdr3_aa: ASSLRLAAYEQY

clone_size: NA
j_call: TRBJ1-1
v_call: TRBV9
cdr3_aa: ASSVGITQGGTEAF

clone_size: NA
j_call: TRBJ2-5
v_call: TRBV12-3/TRBV12-4
cdr3_aa: ASSEQGGETQY

clone_size: NA
j_call: TRBJ1-5
v_call: TRBV3-1/TRBV3-2
cdr3_aa: ASSQAGGGPNQPQH

clone_size: NA
j_call: TRBJ1-5
v_call: TRBV3-1/TRBV3-2
cdr3_aa: ASSQTRGSNQPQH

clone_size: NA
j_call: TRBJ2-1
v_call: TRBV11-2
cdr3_aa: ASSLEAASYNEQF

clone_size: NA
j_call: TRBJ1-2
v_call: TRBV19
cdr3_aa: AARRDREDGYT

clone_size: few
j_call: TRBJ1-5
v_call: TRBV5-1
cdr3_aa: ASSAGGGNQPQH

clone_size: NA
j_call: TRBJ1-1
v_call: TRBV6-6
cdr3_aa: ASSHWDRGDTEAF